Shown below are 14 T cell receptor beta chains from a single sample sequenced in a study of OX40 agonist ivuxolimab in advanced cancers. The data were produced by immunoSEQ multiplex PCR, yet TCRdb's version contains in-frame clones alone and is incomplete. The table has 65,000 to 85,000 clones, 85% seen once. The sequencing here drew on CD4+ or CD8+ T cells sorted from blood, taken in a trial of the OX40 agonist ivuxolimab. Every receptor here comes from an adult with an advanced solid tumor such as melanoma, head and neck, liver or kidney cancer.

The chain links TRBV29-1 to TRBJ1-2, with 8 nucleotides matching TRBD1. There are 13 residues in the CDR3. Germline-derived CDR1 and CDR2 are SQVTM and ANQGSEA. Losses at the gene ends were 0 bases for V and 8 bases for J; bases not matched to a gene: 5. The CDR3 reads CSVEEDRAGGYTF. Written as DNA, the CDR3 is TGCAGCGTTGAAGAGGACAGGGCGGGGGGCTACACCTTC.

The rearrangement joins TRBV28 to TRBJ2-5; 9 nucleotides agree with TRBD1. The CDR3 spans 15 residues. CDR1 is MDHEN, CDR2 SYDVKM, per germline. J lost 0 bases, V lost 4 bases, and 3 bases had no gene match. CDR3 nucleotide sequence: TGTGCCAGCAGTTCCCGACAGGGGGACCAAGAGACCCAGTACTTC. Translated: CASSSRQGDQETQYF.

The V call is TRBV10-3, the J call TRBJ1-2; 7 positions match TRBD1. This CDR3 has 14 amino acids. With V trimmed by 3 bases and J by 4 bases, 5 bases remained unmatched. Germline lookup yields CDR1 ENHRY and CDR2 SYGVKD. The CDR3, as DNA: TGTGCCATCAGTGACCCTGGACAGGTCTATGGCTACACCTTC. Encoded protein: CAISDPGQVYGYTF.

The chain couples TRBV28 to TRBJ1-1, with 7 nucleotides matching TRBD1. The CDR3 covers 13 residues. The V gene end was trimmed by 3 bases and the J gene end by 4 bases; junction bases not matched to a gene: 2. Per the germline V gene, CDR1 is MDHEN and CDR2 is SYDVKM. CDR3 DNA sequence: TGTGCCAGCAGTTTGTACAGGGGCACTGAAGCTTTCTTT. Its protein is CASSLYRGTEAFF.

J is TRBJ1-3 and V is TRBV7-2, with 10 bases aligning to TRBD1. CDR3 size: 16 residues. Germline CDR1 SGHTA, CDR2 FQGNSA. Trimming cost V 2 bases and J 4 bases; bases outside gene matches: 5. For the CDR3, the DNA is TGTGCCAGCAGCTTACCCTTGACAGGGGGCGGAAACACCATATATTTT. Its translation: CASSLPLTGGGNTIYF.

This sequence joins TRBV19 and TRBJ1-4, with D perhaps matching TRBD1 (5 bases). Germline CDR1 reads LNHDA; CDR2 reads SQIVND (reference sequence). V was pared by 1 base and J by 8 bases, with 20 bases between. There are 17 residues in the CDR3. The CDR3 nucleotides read TGTGCCAGTAGTATAGCAGGGATGTACAATATTGGCGAAAAACTGTTTTTT. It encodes CASSIAGMYNIGEKLFF.

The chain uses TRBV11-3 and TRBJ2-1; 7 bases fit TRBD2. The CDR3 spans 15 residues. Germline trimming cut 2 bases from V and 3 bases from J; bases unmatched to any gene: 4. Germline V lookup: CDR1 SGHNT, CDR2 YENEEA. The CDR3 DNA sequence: TGTGCCAGCAGCTTAAGCGGGATAAACTACAATGAGCAGTTCTTC. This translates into CASSLSGINYNEQFF.

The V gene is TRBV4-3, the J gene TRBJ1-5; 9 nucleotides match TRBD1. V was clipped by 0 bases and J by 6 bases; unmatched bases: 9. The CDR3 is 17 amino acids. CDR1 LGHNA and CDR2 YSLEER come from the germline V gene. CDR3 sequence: CASSQDTSQGAGQPQHF. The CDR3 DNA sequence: TGCGCCAGCAGCCAAGATACCTCACAGGGGGCCGGTCAGCCCCAGCATTTT.

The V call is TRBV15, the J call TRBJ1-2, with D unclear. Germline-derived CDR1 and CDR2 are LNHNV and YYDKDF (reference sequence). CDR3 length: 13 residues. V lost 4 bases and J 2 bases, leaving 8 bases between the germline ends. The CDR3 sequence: CATSKADNYGYTF. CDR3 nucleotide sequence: TGTGCCACCAGCAAGGCTGACAACTATGGCTACACCTTC.

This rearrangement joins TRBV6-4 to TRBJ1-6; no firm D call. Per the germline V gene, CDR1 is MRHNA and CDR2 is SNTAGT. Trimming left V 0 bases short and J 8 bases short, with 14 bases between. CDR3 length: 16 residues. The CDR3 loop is CASSDSRAYYYSPLHF. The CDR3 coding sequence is TGTGCCAGCAGTGACTCACGAGCATATTATTATTCACCCCTCCACTTT.

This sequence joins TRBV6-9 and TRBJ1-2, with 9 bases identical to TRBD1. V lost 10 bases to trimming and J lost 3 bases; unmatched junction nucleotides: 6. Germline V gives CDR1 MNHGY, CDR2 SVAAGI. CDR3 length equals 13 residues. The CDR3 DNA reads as TGTGCCACCACAGGGGGCGCCTACTATGGCTACACCTTC. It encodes CATTGGAYYGYTF.

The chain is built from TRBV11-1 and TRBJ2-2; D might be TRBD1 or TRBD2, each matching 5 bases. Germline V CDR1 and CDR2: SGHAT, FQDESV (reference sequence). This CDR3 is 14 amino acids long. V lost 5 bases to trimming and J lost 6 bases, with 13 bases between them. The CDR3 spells CASSPLGASGELFF. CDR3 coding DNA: TGTGCCAGCAGCCCTCTCGGGGCATCCGGGGAGCTGTTTTTT.

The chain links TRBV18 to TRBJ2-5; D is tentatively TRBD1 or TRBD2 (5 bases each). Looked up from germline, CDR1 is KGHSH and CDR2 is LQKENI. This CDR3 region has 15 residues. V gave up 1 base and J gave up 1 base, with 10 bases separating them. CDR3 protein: CASSPLRGLQETQYF. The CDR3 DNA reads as TGTGCCAGCTCACCACTACGGGGCCTCCAAGAGACCCAGTACTTC.

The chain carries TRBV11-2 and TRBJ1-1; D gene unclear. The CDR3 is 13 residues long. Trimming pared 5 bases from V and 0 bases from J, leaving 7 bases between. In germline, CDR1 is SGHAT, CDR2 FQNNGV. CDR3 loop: CASSPDMNTEAFF. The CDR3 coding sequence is TGTGCCAGCAGCCCCGACATGAACACTGAAGCTTTCTTT.